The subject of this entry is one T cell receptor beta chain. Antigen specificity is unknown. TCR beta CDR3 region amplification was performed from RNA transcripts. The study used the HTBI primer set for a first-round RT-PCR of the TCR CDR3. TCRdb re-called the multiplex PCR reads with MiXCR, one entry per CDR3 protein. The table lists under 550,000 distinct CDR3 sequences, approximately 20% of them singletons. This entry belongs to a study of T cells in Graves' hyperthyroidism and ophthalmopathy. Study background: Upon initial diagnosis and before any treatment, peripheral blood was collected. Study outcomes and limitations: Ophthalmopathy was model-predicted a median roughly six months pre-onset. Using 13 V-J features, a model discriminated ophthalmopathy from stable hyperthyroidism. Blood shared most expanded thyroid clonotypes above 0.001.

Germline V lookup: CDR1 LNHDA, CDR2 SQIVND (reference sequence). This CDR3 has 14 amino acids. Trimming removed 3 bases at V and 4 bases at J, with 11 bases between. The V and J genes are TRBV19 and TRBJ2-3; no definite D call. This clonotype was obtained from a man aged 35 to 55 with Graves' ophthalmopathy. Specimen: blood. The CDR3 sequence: CASSIWAIADTQYF. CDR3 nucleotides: TGTGCCAGTAGTATTTGGGCAATCGCAGATACGCAGTATTTT.